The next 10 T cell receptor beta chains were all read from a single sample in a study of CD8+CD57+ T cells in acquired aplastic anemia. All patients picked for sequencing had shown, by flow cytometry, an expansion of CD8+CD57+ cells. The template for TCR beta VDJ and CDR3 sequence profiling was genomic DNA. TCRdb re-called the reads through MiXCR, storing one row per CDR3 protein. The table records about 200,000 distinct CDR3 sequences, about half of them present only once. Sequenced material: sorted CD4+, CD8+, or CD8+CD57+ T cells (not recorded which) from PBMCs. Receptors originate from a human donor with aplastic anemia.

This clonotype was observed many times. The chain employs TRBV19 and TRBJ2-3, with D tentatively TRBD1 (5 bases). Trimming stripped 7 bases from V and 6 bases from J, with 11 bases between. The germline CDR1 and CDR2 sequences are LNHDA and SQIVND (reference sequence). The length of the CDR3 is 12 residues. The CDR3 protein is CASKSPGDTQYF. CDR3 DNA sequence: TGTGCCAGTAAGTCTCCAGGGGATACGCAGTATTTT. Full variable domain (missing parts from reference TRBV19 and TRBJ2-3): DGGITQSPKYLFRKEGQNVTLSCEQNLNHDAMYWYRQDPGQGLRLIYYSQIVNDFQKGDIAEGYSVSREKKESFPLTVTSAQKNPTAFYLCASKSPGDTQYFGPGTRLTVL.

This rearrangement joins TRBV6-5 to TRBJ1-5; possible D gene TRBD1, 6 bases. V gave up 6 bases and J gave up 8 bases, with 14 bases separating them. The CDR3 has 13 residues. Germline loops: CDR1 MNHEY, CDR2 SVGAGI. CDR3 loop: CASSVLQGEPQHF. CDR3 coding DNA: TGTGCCAGCAGCGTCCTACAGGGTGAGCCCCAGCATTTT.

The CDR3, as DNA: TGTGCCAGTAGTATGGACAGTAGCAATCAGCCCCAGCATTTT. As protein: CASSMDSSNQPQHF. The chain joins TRBV19 to TRBJ1-5; D possibly corresponds to TRBD1 (6 bases). In germline, CDR1 is LNHDA, CDR2 SQIVND (reference sequence). The ends were cut back, 3 bases at V and 0 bases at J, with 6 bases in the middle. The CDR3 runs 14 residues.

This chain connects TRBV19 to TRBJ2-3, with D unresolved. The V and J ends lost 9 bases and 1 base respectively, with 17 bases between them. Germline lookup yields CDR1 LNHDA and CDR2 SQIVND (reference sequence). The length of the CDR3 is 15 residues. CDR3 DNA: TGTGCCAGCAGTGTCGTGGTAGTGGGCACAGATACGCAGTATTTT. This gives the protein CASSVVVVGTDTQYF.

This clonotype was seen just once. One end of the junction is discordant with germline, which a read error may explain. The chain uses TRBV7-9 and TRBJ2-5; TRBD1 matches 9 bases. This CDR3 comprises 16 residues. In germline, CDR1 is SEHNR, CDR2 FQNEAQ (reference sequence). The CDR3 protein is CASSPRDRVGKETQCF. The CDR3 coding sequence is TGTGCCAGCAGCCCTCGGGACAGGGTGGGGAAAGAGACCCAGTGCTTC.

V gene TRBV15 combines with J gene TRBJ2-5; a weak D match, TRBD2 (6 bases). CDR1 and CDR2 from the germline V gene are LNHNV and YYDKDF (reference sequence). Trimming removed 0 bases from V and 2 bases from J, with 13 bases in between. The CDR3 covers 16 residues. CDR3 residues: CATSRDRGREQETQYF. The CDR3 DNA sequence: TGTGCCACCAGCAGAGATCGGGGACGGGAGCAAGAGACCCAGTACTTC.

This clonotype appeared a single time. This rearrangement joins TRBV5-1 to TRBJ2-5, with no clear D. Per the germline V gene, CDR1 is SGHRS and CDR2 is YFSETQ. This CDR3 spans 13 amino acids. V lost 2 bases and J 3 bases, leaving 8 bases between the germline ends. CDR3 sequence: CASSFAAEETQYF. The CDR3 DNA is TGCGCCAGCAGCTTCGCGGCAGAAGAGACCCAGTACTTC. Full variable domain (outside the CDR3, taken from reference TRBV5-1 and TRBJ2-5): KAGVTQTPRYLIKTRGQQVTLSCSPISGHRSVSWYQQTPGQGLQFLFEYFSETQRNKGNFPGRFSGRQFSNSRSEMNVSTLELGDSALYLCASSFAAEETQYFGPGTRLLVL.

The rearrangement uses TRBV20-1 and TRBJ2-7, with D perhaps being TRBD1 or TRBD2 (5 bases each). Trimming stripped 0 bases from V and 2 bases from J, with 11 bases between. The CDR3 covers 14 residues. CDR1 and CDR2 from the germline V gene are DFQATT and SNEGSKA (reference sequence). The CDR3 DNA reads TGCAGTGCTAGAGATAGGCAGGGAGCCTACGAGCAGTACTTC. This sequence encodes CSARDRQGAYEQYF.

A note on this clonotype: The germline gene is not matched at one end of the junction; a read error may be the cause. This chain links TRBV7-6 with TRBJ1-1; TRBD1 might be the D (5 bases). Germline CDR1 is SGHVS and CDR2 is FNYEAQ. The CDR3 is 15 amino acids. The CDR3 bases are TGTGCCAGCAGCTTAGCGGGGCGCCCGAACACTGAGGCTTTCTTT. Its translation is CASSLAGRPNTEAFF.

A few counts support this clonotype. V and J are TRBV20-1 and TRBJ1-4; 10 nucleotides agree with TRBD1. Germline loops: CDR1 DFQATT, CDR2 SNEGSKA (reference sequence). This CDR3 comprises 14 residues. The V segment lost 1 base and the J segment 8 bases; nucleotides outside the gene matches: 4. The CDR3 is CSARGQGAEEKLFF. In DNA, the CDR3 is TGCAGTGCTAGAGGACAGGGGGCAGAGGAAAAACTGTTTTTT.